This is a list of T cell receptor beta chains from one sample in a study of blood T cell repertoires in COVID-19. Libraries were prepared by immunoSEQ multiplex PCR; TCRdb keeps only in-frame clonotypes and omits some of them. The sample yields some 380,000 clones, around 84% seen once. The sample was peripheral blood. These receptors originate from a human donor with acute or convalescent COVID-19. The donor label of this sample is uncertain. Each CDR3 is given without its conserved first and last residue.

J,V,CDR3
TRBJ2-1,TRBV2,ASSGGLAGGGNEQF
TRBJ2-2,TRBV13,ASSLGSWGVDPNTGELF
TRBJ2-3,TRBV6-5,ASSSLAGGADTQY
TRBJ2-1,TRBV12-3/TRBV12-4,ASSHQEGKQF
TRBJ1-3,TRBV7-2,ASSFHSPRNTIY
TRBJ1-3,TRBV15,ATSREDRGQFPSGNTIY
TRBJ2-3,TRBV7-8,ASSLGRTDTQY
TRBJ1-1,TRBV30,AWSPGLVNTEAF
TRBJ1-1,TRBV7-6,ASSPTGGGMNTEAF
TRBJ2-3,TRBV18,ASSSGLGLAEGGYTQY
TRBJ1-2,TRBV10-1,ASSAGARGHT
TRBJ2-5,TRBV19,ASSRAGVQETQY
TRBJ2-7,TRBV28,ASRPVQGLFYEQY
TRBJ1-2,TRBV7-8,ASRKDRVGGYT
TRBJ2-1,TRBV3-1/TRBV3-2,ASSQGGSGRLRF
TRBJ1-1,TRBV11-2,ASSLDRLGNTEAF
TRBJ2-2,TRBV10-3,AISEPDTGELF
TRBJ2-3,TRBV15,ATSRDLEGPTHTDTQY
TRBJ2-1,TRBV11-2,ASSFSVEQF
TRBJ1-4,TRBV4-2,ASSQDRGQFLEKLF
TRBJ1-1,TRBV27,ASSDLQVGRTPEAF
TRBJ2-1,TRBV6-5,ASSYVGVNNEQF
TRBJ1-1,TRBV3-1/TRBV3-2,ASSLPGRTEAF
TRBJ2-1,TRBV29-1,SVGKGLRLVNEQF
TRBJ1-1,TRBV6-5,ASRYEQGLSEAF
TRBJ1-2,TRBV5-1,ASSHITGDGYT